The TCR beta chain described here comes from a study of blood T cells in healthy people across ages. This clonotype was found a few times. The germline gives CDR1 KGHDR, CDR2 SFDVKD. The CDR3 is made up of 14 amino acids. Trimming stripped 7 bases from V and 1 base from J, with 12 bases between. Primed by a sample-barcoded 5' primer and a J-beta primer mix, a second PCR proceeded for about 7 to 11 cycles. TCRdb used MiXCR to reprocess the 5' RACE reads, holding one entry per CDR3 protein. The sample gives around 800,000 distinct CDR3 sequences, 20% to 30% of which show up once; about 3% is in the top ten. This sample also belongs to another study, concerning T cells of mothers and their children.

The sequenced sample was blood. The chain is built from TRBV24-1 and TRBJ2-5, with D possibly TRBD1 on 6 matching bases. This receptor was obtained from a boy aged 5 to 17 in good health. CDR3 residues: CATRRQVLQETQYF. The CDR3 DNA follows: TGTGCCACCAGGAGACAGGTTCTCCAAGAGACCCAGTACTTC.